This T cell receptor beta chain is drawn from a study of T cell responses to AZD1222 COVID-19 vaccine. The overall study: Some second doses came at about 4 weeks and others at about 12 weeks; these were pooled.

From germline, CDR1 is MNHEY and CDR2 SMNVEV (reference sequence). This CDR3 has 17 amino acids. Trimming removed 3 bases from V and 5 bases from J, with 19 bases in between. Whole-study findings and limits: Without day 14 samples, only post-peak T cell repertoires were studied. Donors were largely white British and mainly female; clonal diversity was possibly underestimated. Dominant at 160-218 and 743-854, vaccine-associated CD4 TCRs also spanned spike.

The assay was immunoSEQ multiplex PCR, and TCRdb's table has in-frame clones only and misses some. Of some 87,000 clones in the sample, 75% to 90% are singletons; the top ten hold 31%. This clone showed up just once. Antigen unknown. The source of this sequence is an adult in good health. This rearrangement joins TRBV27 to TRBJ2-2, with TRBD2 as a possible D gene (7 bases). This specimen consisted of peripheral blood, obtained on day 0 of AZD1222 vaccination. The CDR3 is CASSFKTGGHRTGELFF. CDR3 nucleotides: TGTGCCAGCAGTTTCAAGACGGGGGGACACCGGACCGGGGAGCTGTTTTTT.